Listed below are T cell receptor beta chains from one sample, sequenced in a study of blood T cell repertoires in COVID-19. Repertoires were generated with immunoSEQ multiplex PCR, while TCRdb's copy carries only in-frame clones and drops some. The table records about 190,000 clones, around 80% of them present only once. Sample: peripheral blood. The receptor source for this set is a woman in her forties or fifties with acute or convalescent COVID-19. The conserved cysteine and the conserved F or W are not part of the CDR3 here.

V gene	J gene	CDR3 protein
TRBV30	TRBJ2-5	AWSIDRETQY
TRBV5-5	TRBJ2-3	ASSSGTGVNTQY
TRBV5-6	TRBJ1-4	ASSGTGGSKLF
TRBV7-2	TRBJ1-1	ASSFSALNTEAF
TRBV9	TRBJ1-1	ASSPGGGRSEAF
TRBV3-1/TRBV3-2	TRBJ2-2	ASREGAGSGELF
TRBV5-1	TRBJ2-1	ASSPLGGSYNEQF
TRBV19	TRBJ2-1	ASSMLGGRGDEQF
TRBV3-1/TRBV3-2	TRBJ1-4	ASSQPSAGEKLF
TRBV7-2	TRBJ2-7	ASSFRQGLSYEQY
TRBV5-1	TRBJ1-2	ASSLSGGDGYT
TRBV29-1	TRBJ1-4	SVAGTGFEKLF
TRBV7-8	TRBJ1-2	ASSFGTADYGYT
TRBV6-6	TRBJ1-2	ASSYPGVPYGYT